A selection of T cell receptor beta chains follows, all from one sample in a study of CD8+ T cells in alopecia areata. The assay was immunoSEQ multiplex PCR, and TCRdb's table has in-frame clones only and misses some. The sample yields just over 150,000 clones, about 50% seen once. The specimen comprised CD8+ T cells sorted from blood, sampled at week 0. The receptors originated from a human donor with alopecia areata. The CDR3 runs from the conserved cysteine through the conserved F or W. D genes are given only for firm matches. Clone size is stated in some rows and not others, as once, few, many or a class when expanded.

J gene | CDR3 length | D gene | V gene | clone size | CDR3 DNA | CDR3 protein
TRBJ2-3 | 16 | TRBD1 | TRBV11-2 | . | TGTGCCAGCAGTTCCGGGACAGGGGGACCGGCAGATACGCAGTATTTT | CASSSGTGGPADTQYF
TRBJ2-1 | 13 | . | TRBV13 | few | TGTGCCAGCAGCTTAGTGGTAGACAATGGGCAGTTCTTC | CASSLVVDNGQFF
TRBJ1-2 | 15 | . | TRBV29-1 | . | TGCAGCGTTTTTATAGGGATGGAAGCTAACTATGGCTACACCTTC | CSVFIGMEANYGYTF
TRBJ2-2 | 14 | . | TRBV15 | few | TGTGCCACCAGCATTAGGGGGAGTTTCGGGGAGCTGTTTTTT | CATSIRGSFGELFF
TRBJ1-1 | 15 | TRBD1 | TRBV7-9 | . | TGTGCCAGCAGCGCACAAGGACAGGGCGGTACTGAAGCTTTCTTT | CASSAQGQGGTEAFF
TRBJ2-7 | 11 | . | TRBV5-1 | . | TGCGCCAGCAGCTTAGGTTCGGACATATACTTC | CASSLGSDIYF
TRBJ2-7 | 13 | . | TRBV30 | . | TGTGCCTGGAGTGGGTACGGGGCCTACGAGCAGTACTTC | CAWSGYGAYEQYF
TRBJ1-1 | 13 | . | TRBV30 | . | TGTGCCTGGAGTGTAGGACAGAACACTGAAGCTTTCTTT | CAWSVGQNTEAFF
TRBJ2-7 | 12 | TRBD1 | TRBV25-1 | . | TGTGCCAGCAGTGTCGGACAGGGGGAGCAGTACTTC | CASSVGQGEQYF
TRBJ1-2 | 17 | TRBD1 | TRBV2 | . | TGTGCCATCGCGTCAGGGGGCGTCAATATCGCTAACTATGGCTACACCTTC | CAIASGGVNIANYGYTF
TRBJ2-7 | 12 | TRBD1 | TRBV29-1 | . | TGCAGCGGGATGGCAGGGGGCCTCGAGCAGTACTTC | CSGMAGGLEQYF
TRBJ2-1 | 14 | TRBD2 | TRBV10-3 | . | TGTGCCACCCGATGGGAGGGAGACTACAATGAGCAGTTCTTC | CATRWEGDYNEQFF
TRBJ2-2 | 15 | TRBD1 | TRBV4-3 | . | TGCGCCAGCAGCCAAATGACAGGGGGCACCGGGGAGCTGTTTTTT | CASSQMTGGTGELFF
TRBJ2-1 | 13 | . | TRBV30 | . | TGTGCCTGGACCCTATCCAGGGGAAGCGAGCAGTTCTTC | CAWTLSRGSEQFF
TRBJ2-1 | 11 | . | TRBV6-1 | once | TGTGCCAGCAGTCCCTCTGAGGAGCAGTTCTTC | CASSPSEEQFF
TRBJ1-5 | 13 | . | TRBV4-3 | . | TGCGCCAGCAGCCAAGACCGCGGTCAGCCCCAGCATTTT | CASSQDRGQPQHF
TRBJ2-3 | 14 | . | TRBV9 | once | TGTGCCAGCAGCGTAGTAGGGGAGACAGATACGCAGTATTTT | CASSVVGETDTQYF
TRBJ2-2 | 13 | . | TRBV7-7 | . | TGTGCCAGCAGCCCTTTAAGCACCAGGGAGCTGTTTTTT | CASSPLSTRELFF
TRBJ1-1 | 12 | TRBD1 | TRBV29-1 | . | TGCAGCGTTGAAGTGGCAGGGGGGAAAGCTTTCTTT | CSVEVAGGKAFF
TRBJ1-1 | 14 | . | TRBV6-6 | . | TGTGCCAGCAGTTACTCGGGCTTGAACACTGAAGCTTTCTTT | CASSYSGLNTEAFF
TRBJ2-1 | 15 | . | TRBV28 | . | TGTGCCAGCAGACCAACAGTTACGTCCTACAATGAGCAGTTCTTC | CASRPTVTSYNEQFF
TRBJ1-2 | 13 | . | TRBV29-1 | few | TGCAGCGTCGCTCCGTTGGACAGCGTTGGCTACACCTTC | CSVAPLDSVGYTF
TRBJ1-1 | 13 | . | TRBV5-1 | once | TGCGCCAGCAGCTTGGCTGCGAACACTGAAGCTTTCTTT | CASSLAANTEAFF
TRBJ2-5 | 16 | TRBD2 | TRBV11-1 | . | TGTGCCAGCAGTTATGAACTAGCGGGGTACCAAGAGACCCAGTACTTC | CASSYELAGYQETQYF
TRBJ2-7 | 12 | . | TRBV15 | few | TGTGCCACCAGCAGAGGACAGCTCGAGCAGTACTTC | CATSRGQLEQYF
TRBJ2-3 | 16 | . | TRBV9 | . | TGTGCCAGCAGCCCCCGTTCCCCGGGGGCAACAGATACGCAGTATTTT | CASSPRSPGATDTQYF
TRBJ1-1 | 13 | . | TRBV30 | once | TGTGCCTGCACACAGGCAGTGAACACTGAAGCTTTCTTT | CACTQAVNTEAFF
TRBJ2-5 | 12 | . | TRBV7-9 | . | TGTGCCAGCAGCCTAAATGAGGAGACCCAGTACTTC | CASSLNEETQYF
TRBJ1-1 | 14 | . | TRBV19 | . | TGTGCCAGTAGTACCAGACAGTTGAACACTGAAGCTTTCTTT | CASSTRQLNTEAFF
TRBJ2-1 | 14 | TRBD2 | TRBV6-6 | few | TGTGCCAGCAGCCTAGCGGGGGCCCAAGATGAGCAGTTCTTC | CASSLAGAQDEQFF
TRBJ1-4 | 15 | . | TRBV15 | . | TGTGCCACCAGCAGAGAGGGGGCCACTAATGAAAAACTGTTTTTT | CATSREGATNEKLFF
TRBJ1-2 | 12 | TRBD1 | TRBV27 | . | TGTGCCAGCAGTGTAGACAGGGGGCGCCTCACCTTC | CASSVDRGRLTF
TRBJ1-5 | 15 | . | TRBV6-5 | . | TGTGCCAGCAGTCCAAACGTTGGGGTATATCAGCCCCAGCATTTT | CASSPNVGVYQPQHF
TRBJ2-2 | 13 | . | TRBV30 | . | TGTGCCTGGAGCCCGACAGGAGCAGAGGAGCTGTTTTTT | CAWSPTGAEELFF
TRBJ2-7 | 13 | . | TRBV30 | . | TGTGCCTGGAGTGTAAGTCTAGGGAACGAGCAGTACTTC | CAWSVSLGNEQYF
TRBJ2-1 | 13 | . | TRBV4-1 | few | TGCGCCAGCAGCCCGGGCCTTAACAATGAGCAGTTCTTC | CASSPGLNNEQFF
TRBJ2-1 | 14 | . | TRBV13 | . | TGTGCCAGCAGCCCCCCGACAGGGAGGGATGAGCAGTTCTTC | CASSPPTGRDEQFF
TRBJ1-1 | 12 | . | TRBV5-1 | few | TGCGCCAGCAGTTGGGAGAACACTGAAGCTTTCTTT | CASSWENTEAFF
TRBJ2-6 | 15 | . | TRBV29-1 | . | TGCAGCGTTGAAGATCTGACCTCTGGGGCCAACGTCCTGACTTTC | CSVEDLTSGANVLTF
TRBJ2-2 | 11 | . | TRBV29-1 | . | TGCAGCGTAGTTCAGGTCGGGGAGCTGTTTTTT | CSVVQVGELFF
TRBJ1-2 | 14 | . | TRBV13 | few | TGTGCCAGCAGCCCGGGTCCCGCTAACTATGGCTACACCTTC | CASSPGPANYGYTF
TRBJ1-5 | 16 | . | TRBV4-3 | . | TGCGCCAGCAGCCAAGAATCTTATGCTAGCAATCAGCCCCAGCATTTT | CASSQESYASNQPQHF
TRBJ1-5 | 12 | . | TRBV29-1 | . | TGCAGCGTCGGGGAAGGCAATCAGCCCCAGCATTTT | CSVGEGNQPQHF
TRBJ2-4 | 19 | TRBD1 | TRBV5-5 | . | TGTGCCAGCAGCTTGCGGCCTCCGGACAGGCCATGGGCCAAAAACATTCAGTACTTC | CASSLRPPDRPWAKNIQYF
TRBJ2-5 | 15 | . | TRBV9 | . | TGTGCCAGCAGCGAAGACGGAGGGTTCTGGAAGACCCAGTACTTC | CASSEDGGFWKTQYF
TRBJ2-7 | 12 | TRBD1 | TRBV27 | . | TGTGCCAGCAGTTCCAGGGGGTACGAGCAGTACTTC | CASSSRGYEQYF
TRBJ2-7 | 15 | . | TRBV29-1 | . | TGCAGCGTTGAAGTCTGGCAGGAGGTTGGGTACGAGCAGTACTTC | CSVEVWQEVGYEQYF
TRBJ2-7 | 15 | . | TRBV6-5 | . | TGTGCCAGCAGTTACCGCCGGACAGTGAGTAATGAGCAGTACTTC | CASSYRRTVSNEQYF